The 21 T cell receptor beta chains in this list originate from one sample, sequenced in a study of CD8 T cells in ankylosing spondylitis. Each CDR3 protein is one row after TCRdb ran MiXCR on the 5' RACE reads. The sample consists of about 220,000 distinct CDR3 sequences, around 25% of them appearing once. Sequenced: blood, either unsorted or a sorted T cell fraction (not recorded which). The receptors shown here come from a male donor with ankylosing spondylitis or in good health (not recorded which).

In the case of this clonotype: One junction end disagrees with the germline gene, perhaps due to a read error. The chain joins TRBV9 to TRBJ2-7; no clear D. CDR1 and CDR2 from the germline V gene are SGDLS and YYNGEE. CDR3 length: 13 amino acids. The CDR3 region is CASSVPRLEVQDF. The DNA for the CDR3 is TGTGCCAGCAGCGTACCCAGACTCGAGGTGCAGGACTTC.

As concerns this clonotype: A much larger clone lies a single base off, so this may be a read error. CDR3 nucleotides: TGTGCCAACAGACTAGGGGATAGCAATCAGCCCCAGCATTTT. Translated: CANRLGDSNQPQHF. The chain employs TRBV21-1 and TRBJ1-5. TRBV21-1 is a listed pseudogene. There are 14 residues in the CDR3.

The chain is built from TRBV2 and TRBJ2-1; the match to TRBD1 covers 7 bases. The CDR3 contains 15 residues. V lost 6 bases, J lost 2 bases, and 7 bases stayed unmatched. The V gene's germline CDR1 is SNHLY and CDR2 FYNNEI. CDR3 nucleotides: TGTGCCAGCAGCCCACAGGGGCAGGCCTACAATGAGCAGTTCTTC. Translation: CASSPQGQAYNEQFF.

This clonotype occurred many times. The V gene is TRBV5-1, the J gene TRBJ2-3, with 10 bases fitting TRBD2. Germline V gene lookup returns CDR1 SGHRS and CDR2 YFSETQ. V trimming: 6 bases; J trimming: 3 bases; junction bases outside the gene matches: 4. This CDR3 region has 14 residues. The CDR3 DNA follows: TGCGCCAGCACCGAGACTAGCGGGACAGATACGCAGTATTTT. The encoded protein is CASTETSGTDTQYF.

This clonotype was seen ten or more times. V and J are TRBV9 and TRBJ2-3, with no clear D. CDR1 and CDR2 from the germline V gene are SGDLS and YYNGEE. The CDR3 totals 17 residues. V was clipped by 0 bases and J by 0 bases, with 14 bases between them. The CDR3 loop is CASSVVPSGGSTDTQYF. CDR3 in DNA: TGTGCCAGCAGCGTAGTTCCATCGGGTGGGAGCACAGATACGCAGTATTTT. Filled out from reference TRBV9 and TRBJ2-3, the complete variable domain reads DSGVTQTPKHLITATGQRVTLRCSPRSGDLSVYWYQQSLDQGLQFLIQYYNGEERAKGNILERFSAQQFPDLHSELNLSSLELGDSALYFCASSVVPSGGSTDTQYFGPGTRLTVL.

This clonotype was counted many times. CDR3 region: CASSLRTDRAGDGYTF. For the CDR3, the DNA is TGCGCCAGCAGCCTACGGACGGACAGGGCAGGCGATGGCTACACCTTC. This chain uses TRBV5-1 with TRBJ1-2; 8 bases are shared with TRBD1. The CDR3 covers 16 residues. Germline CDR1 SGHRS, CDR2 YFSETQ. The V gene end was trimmed by 4 bases and the J gene end by 6 bases; junction bases not matched to a gene: 14.

This clonotype was counted a single time. The chain recombines TRBV12-3 or TRBV12-4 with TRBJ2-7, with 11 bases lining up with TRBD2. This CDR3 has 13 amino acids. V shed 6 bases and J 7 bases; nucleotides not matched to a gene: 5. CDR3 nucleotide sequence: TGTGCCAGCAGGACTAGCGGGATTAGTGAGCAGTACTTC. Translating it yields CASRTSGISEQYF.

The sample holds many counts of this clonotype. The CDR3 DNA reads TGTGCCAGCAACCCGGGAGGGCGGCTTTCACCCCTCCACTTT. Translated, it gives CASNPGGRLSPLHF. This sequence joins TRBV12-3 or TRBV12-4 and TRBJ1-6; unclear D gene. The V end was cut by 7 bases, the J end by 9 bases, with 16 bases between. The length of the CDR3 is 14 residues.

The rearrangement links TRBV10-2 to TRBJ2-7; TRBD1 aligns across 8 bases. The germline gives CDR1 WSHSY, CDR2 SAAADI. This CDR3 is built from 14 residues. J gave up 7 bases and V 2 bases, and 7 bases lay outside the gene matches. This CDR3 is CASSEMQGAQEQYF. The CDR3 DNA follows: TGCGCCAGCAGTGAGATGCAGGGGGCGCAAGAGCAGTACTTC.

This clonotype was counted many times. The rearrangement uses TRBV20-1 and TRBJ2-7, with D perhaps assigned TRBD1 or TRBD2 (6 bases each). The germline V gene has CDR1 DFQATT and CDR2 SNEGSKA (reference sequence). The V gene lost 5 bases and the J gene lost 4 bases, with 27 bases spanning the gap. The CDR3 covers 17 residues. DNA for the CDR3: TGCAGTGCTGATACCCAAGGGGGGCGAGGGGGGATTTACGAGCAGTACTTC. Translating it yields CSADTQGGRGGIYEQYF.

The V gene is TRBV20-1, the J gene TRBJ2-1; D is tentatively TRBD1 or TRBD2 (7 bases each). V dropped 0 bases and J dropped 3 bases, with 15 bases sitting between them. This CDR3 is built from 16 residues. Germline V gene data show CDR1 as DFQATT and CDR2 as SNEGSKA (reference sequence). The CDR3 nucleotides read TGCAGTGCTAGAGATCTTAGCAGGGGGGGCTACAATGAGCAGTTCTTC. It codes for CSARDLSRGGYNEQFF.

The chain is built from TRBV20-1 and TRBJ1-6; 10 positions agree with TRBD1. With 6 bases clipped from V and 7 bases from J, the junction kept 9 bases outside the gene matches. Germline-derived CDR1 and CDR2 are DFQATT and SNEGSKA (reference sequence). The CDR3 consists of 15 residues. The CDR3: CSAHPGDRGNSPLHF. The CDR3, as DNA: TGCAGTGCCCACCCGGGGGACAGGGGAAATTCACCCCTCCACTTT.

This clonotype was counted ten times or more. The genes are TRBV5-1 and TRBJ2-6, with D possibly TRBD1 on 6 matching bases. The CDR3 has 16 amino acids. V was pared by 2 bases and J by 4 bases, with 13 bases between. Germline CDR1 is SGHRS and CDR2 is YFSETQ. The CDR3 is CASSFYRDVGANVLTF. The CDR3 region has the DNA TGCGCCAGCAGCTTTTACAGGGACGTAGGGGCCAACGTCCTGACTTTC.

As to this clonotype: A much larger clone differs from this one at a single base, so this may be a read error. The chain couples TRBV20-1 to TRBJ1-1, with D maybe TRBD1 (5 bases). Germline assignment: CDR1 DFQATT and CDR2 SNEGSKA (reference sequence). This CDR3 has 14 residues. This CDR3 reads CGARESGRYTEAFF. As DNA, the CDR3 is TGCGGTGCTAGAGAGTCAGGGAGGTACACTGAAGCTTTCTTT.

The sample holds many counts of this clonotype. The rearrangement joins TRBV9 to TRBJ2-2, with 11 positions matching TRBD2. The CDR3 has 17 residues. Germline assignment: CDR1 SGDLS and CDR2 YYNGEE. After removal of 2 bases from V and 4 bases from J, the junction contained 7 bases not matched to a gene. The CDR3 here is CASSVLSGRAGTGELFF. The CDR3 DNA is TGTGCCAGCAGCGTCCTTAGCGGGAGGGCTGGCACCGGGGAGCTGTTTTTT.

V usage is TRBV10-3 and J usage is TRBJ2-1, with 14 bases fitting TRBD2. V lost 6 bases to trimming and J lost 9 bases; unmatched junction nucleotides: 4. CDR1 is ENHRY, CDR2 SYGVKD, per germline. The CDR3 is 14 residues long. The CDR3 DNA reads TGTGCCATCAGGGGACTAGCGGGAGACGGTGAGCAGTTCTTC. This sequence encodes CAIRGLAGDGEQFF.

The V call is TRBV5-1, the J call TRBJ1-2, with D hard to call. The CDR3 sequence is 12 residues long. V shed 0 bases and J shed 4 bases, with 4 bases lying between them. Germline V gene lookup returns CDR1 SGHRS and CDR2 YFSETQ. The CDR3 sequence is CASSLEFYGYTF. The CDR3 bases are TGCGCCAGCAGCTTGGAGTTCTATGGCTACACCTTC.

This clonotype came up many times. The genes are TRBV24-1 and TRBJ2-2; 15 nucleotides align to TRBD2. Germline V CDR1 and CDR2: KGHDR, SFDVKD. The length of the CDR3 is 20 residues. J lost 0 bases, V lost 7 bases, and 11 bases had no gene match. The CDR3 DNA reads as TGTGCCACCAGCCAACCTCCGGGACTAGCGGGAGGTGCGAACACCGGGGAGCTGTTTTTT. The encoded protein is CATSQPPGLAGGANTGELFF.

This clonotype was detected ten times or more. The chain uses TRBV20-1 and TRBJ1-1; no reliable D call. Germline CDR1 and CDR2: DFQATT and SNEGSKA (reference sequence). The V gene lost 4 bases and the J gene lost 0 bases, with 9 bases spanning the gap. The CDR3 is 13 amino acids. The CDR3 nucleotides read TGCAGTGCTATGTGGTACATGAACACTGAAGCTTTCTTT. Residues: CSAMWYMNTEAFF.

Only a few counts were recorded for this clonotype. V and J are TRBV5-1 and TRBJ1-2, with D hard to call. Germline V gene lookup returns CDR1 SGHRS and CDR2 YFSETQ. The CDR3 length is 13 residues. The V gene lost 1 base and the J gene lost 4 bases, with 8 bases spanning the gap. The CDR3 nucleotides are TGCGCCAGCAGCTTGCAGGAGAGCTATGGCTACACCTTC. Encoded protein: CASSLQESYGYTF.

The chain links TRBV10-3 to TRBJ2-5, with D tentatively TRBD2 (6 bases). Per the germline V gene, CDR1 is ENHRY and CDR2 is SYGVKD. The CDR3 contains 13 residues. Trimming pared 4 bases from V and 2 bases from J, leaving 8 bases between. The CDR3 DNA reads TGTGCCATCAGTGTTGGGGGGCAAGAGACCCAGTACTTC. Encoded protein: CAISVGGQETQYF.